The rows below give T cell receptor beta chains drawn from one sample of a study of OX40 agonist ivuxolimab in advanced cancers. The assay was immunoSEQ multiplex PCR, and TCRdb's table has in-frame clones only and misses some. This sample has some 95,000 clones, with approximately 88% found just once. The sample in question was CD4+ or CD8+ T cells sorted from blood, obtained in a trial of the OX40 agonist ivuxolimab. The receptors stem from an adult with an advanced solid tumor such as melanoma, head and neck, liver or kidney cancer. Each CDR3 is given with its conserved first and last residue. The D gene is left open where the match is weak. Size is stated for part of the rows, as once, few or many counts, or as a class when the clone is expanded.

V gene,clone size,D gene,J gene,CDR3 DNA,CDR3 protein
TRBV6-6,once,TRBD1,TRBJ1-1,TGTGCCAGCAGTTCTACTACAGGGGGCACTGAAGCTTTCTTT,CASSSTTGGTEAFF
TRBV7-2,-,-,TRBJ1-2,TGTGCCAGCAGCTTAGATCGGCAGGGCCTTGGTGGCTACACCTTC,CASSLDRQGLGGYTF
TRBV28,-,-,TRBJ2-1,TGTGCCAGCAGTGTCTACCGGGACCCTGGGGATGGGGGGCAGTTCTTC,CASSVYRDPGDGGQFF
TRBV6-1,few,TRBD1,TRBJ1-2,TGTGCCAGCAGTGAAGCCGGACAGGCCTGGGGTGGCTACACCTTC,CASSEAGQAWGGYTF
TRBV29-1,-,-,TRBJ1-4,TGCAGCGTTATCTTTGGGGCGGAAACTAATGAAAAACTGTTTTTT,CSVIFGAETNEKLFF
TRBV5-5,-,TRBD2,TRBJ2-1,TGTGCCAGCCTTAGGGAGGGCGGGGGGAGCTCCTACAATGAGCAGTTCTTC,CASLREGGGSSYNEQFF
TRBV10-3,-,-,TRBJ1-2,TGTGCCATCAGTCGTGGGGTCAGTCATGGCTACACCTTC,CAISRGVSHGYTF
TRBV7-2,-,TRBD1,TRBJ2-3,TGTGCCAGCAGCTTACTGGGACAGGCGGCTGATACGCAGTATTTT,CASSLLGQAADTQYF
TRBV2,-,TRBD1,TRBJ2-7,TGTGCCAGCAGGGAACAGGGGAACTCCTACGAGCAGTACTTC,CASREQGNSYEQYF
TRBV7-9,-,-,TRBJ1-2,TGTGCCAGCAGCTACGATGCGGACAGATTCTATGGCTACACCTTC,CASSYDADRFYGYTF
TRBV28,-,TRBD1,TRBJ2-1,TGTGCCAGCACAGGGGGTTACAACAATGAGCAGTTCTTC,CASTGGYNNEQFF
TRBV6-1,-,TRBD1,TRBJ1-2,TGTGCCAGCAGTGCCAGACAGGGGTCGAATGGCTACACCTTC,CASSARQGSNGYTF
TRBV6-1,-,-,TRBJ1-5,TGTGCCAGCAGTCCCGAGGGCAGGGAACATCAGCCCCAGCATTTT,CASSPEGREHQPQHF
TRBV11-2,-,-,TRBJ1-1,TGTGCCAGCAGCTTAGATCGGGCTGCCGTAGGCACTGAAGCTTTCTTT,CASSLDRAAVGTEAFF
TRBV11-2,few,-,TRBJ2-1,TGTGCCAGCAGCTTCGGCCTTGGGAATGAGCAGTTCTTC,CASSFGLGNEQFF
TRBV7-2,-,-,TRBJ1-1,TGTGCCAGCAGCTTCTCCGGGACGAACACTGAAGCTTTCTTT,CASSFSGTNTEAFF
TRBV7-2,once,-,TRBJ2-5,TGTGCCAGCAGCCCCCGGGCGGGGCAAGAGACCCAGTACTTC,CASSPRAGQETQYF
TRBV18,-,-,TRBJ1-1,TGTGCCAGCTCACCACCAGGGGTAACCCGGGACACTGAAGCTTTCTTT,CASSPPGVTRDTEAFF
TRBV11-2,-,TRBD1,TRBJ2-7,TGTGCCAGCAGCTCCCGGGGCACAGGGGGTTACGAGCAGTACTTC,CASSSRGTGGYEQYF
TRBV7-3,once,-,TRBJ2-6,TGTGCCAGCCGCCTAGTGGGGGGAAGCTCTGGGGCCAACGTCCTGACTTTC,CASRLVGGSSGANVLTF
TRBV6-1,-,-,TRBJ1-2,TGTGCCAGCAGTGACTCTGGGCAGGCAGGGAGAGGCTACACCTTC,CASSDSGQAGRGYTF
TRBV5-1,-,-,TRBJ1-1,TGCGCCAGCAGCTTGACGGCCTGGGGGACTGAAGCTTTCTTT,CASSLTAWGTEAFF
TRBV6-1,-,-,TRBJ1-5,TGTGCCAGCAGTGAACACGTGTTAGTTCGCAATCAGCCCCAGCATTTT,CASSEHVLVRNQPQHF
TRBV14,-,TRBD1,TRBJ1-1,TGTGCCAGCAGCCGGGCCAGGGGGGGAACTGAAGCTTTCTTT,CASSRARGGTEAFF
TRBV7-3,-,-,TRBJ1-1,TGTGCCAGCAGCTTAAATGGGAAGAACACTGAAGCTTTCTTT,CASSLNGKNTEAFF
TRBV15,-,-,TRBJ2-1,TGTGCCACCAGCAGGGACGGAGCTTCTTCCTACAATGAGCAGTTCTTC,CATSRDGASSYNEQFF
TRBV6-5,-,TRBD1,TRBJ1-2,TGTGCCAGCAGTGGACAGGGGGTTAGGGATGGCTACACCTTC,CASSGQGVRDGYTF
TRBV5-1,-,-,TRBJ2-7,TGCGCCAGCAGTTTATCGGTAGGGGAAGCCTACGAGCAGTACTTC,CASSLSVGEAYEQYF
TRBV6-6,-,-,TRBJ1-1,TGTGCCAGCACCCACGGGGGGACTGAAGCTTTCTTT,CASTHGGTEAFF
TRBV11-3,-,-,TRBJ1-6,TGTGCCAGCAGCCCAGGGCGTCCGGGCTCACCCCTCCACTTT,CASSPGRPGSPLHF
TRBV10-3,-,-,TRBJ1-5,TGTGCCATCAGTGTCGGAAATAGCAATCAGCCCCAGCATTTT,CAISVGNSNQPQHF
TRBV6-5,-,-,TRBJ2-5,TGTGCCAGCAGTTTAGGTAAGGAACAAGAGACCCAGTACTTC,CASSLGKEQETQYF
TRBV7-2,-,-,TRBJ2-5,TGTGCCAGCAGCTTAGAGCTAGAGGGGGCCCAGTACTTC,CASSLELEGAQYF
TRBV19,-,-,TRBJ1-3,TGTGCCAGTAGTATTAATGGAAACACCATATATTTT,CASSINGNTIYF
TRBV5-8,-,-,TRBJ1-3,TGTGCCAGCAGCCAGGATGAAAACACCATATATTTT,CASSQDENTIYF
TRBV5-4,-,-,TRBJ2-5,TGTGCCAGCAGCTTGACCGACGACGGGGGAGGAGAGACCCAGTACTTC,CASSLTDDGGGETQYF
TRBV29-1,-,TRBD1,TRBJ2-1,TGCAGCGTCGCGCCCTCCGGGACAGGTGGAAATGAGCAGTTCTTC,CSVAPSGTGGNEQFF